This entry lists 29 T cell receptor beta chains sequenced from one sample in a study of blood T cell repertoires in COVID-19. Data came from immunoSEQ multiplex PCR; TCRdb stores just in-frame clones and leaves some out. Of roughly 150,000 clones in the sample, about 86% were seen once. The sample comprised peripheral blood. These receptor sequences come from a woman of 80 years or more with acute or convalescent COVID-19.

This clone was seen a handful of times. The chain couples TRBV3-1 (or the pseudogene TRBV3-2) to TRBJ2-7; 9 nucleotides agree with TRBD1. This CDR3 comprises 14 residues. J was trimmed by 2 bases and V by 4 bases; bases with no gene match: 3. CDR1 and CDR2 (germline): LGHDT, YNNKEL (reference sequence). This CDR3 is CASSLRTGAYEQYF. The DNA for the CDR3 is TGTGCCAGCAGCCTACGGACAGGGGCCTACGAGCAGTACTTC.

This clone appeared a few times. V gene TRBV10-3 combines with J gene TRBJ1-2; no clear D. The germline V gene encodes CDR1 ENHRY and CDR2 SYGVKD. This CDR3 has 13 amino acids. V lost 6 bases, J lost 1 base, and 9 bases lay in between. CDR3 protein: CAIRHRFNYGYTF. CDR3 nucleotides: TGTGCCATCAGGCACAGATTTAACTATGGCTACACCTTC.

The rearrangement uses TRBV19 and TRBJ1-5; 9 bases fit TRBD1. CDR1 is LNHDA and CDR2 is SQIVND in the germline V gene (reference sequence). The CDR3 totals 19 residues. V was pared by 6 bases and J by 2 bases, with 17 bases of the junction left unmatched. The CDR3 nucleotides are TGTGCCAGTAGCACTCCGGGACAGGGAATACCCAGAGGCAATCAGCCCCAGCATTTT. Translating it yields CASSTPGQGIPRGNQPQHF.

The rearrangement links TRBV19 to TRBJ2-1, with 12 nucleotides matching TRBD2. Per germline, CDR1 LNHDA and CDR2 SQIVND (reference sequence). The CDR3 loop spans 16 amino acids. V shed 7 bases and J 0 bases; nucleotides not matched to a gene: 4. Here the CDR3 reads CASTLAGGRSYNEQFF. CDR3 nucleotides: TGTGCCAGTACTCTAGCGGGGGGGCGCTCCTACAATGAGCAGTTCTTC.

The CDR3: CSVEKGIREQYF. DNA of the CDR3: TGCAGCGTTGAAAAGGGGATAAGGGAGCAGTACTTC. The J gene is TRBJ2-7, the V gene TRBV29-1; weak D call: TRBD1 (5 bases). CDR1 and CDR2 (germline): SQVTM, ANQGSEA. Trimming removed 2 bases at V and 7 bases at J, with 12 bases between. The CDR3 runs 12 residues.

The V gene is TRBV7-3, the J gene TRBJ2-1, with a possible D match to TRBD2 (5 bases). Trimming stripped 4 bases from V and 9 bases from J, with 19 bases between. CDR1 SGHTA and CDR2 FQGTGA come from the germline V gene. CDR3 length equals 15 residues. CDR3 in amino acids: CASSSRPTRAGEQFF. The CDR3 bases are TGTGCCAGCAGCTCGCGCCCGACTCGCGCGGGTGAGCAGTTCTTC.

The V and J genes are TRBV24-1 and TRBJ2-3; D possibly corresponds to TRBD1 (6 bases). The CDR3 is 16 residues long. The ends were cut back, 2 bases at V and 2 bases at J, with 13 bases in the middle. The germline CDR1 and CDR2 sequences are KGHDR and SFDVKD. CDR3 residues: CATSDSRAGVTDTQYF. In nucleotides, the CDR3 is TGTGCCACCAGTGATTCGAGGGCAGGGGTCACAGATACGCAGTATTTT.

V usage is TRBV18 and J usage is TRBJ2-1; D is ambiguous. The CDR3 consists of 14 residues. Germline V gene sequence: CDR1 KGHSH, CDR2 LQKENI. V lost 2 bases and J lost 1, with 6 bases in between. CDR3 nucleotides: TGTGCCAGCTCACCAGTAATATCCTACAATGAGCAGTTCTTC. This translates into CASSPVISYNEQFF.

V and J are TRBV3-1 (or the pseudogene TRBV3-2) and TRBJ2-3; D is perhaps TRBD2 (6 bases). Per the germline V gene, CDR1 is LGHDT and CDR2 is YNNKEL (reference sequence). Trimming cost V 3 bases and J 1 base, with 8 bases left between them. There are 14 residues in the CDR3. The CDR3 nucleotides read TGTGCCAGCAGCCATAGCGGACGCACAGATACGCAGTATTTT. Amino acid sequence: CASSHSGRTDTQYF.

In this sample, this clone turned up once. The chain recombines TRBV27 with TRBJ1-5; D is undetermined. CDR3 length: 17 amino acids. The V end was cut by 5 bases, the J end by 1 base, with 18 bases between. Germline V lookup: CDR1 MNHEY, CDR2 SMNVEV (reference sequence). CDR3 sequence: CASSPTGFRRSNQPQHF. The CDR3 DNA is TGTGCCAGCAGTCCTACTGGGTTTAGGAGGAGCAATCAGCCCCAGCATTTT.

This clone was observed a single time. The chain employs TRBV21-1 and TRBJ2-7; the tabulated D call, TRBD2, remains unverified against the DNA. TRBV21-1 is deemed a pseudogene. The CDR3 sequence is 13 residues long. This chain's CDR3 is CASSDRTSGSPYF. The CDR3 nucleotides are TGTGCCAGCAGCGATAGGACTAGCGGGAGCCCTTACTTC.

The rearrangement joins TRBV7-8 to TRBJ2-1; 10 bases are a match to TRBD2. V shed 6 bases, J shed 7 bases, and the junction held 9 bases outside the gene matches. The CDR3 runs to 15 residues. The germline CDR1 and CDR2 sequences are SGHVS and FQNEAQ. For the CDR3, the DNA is TGTGCCAGCAGTCTACTAGCGGGGAAGGGAAATGAGCAGTTCTTC. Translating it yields CASSLLAGKGNEQFF.

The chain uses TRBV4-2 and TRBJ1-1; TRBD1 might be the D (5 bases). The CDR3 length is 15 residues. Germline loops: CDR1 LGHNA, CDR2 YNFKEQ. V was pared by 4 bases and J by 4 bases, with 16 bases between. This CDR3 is CASSRGGAQGTEAFF. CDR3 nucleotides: TGTGCCAGCAGCCGGGGGGGAGCGCAGGGCACTGAAGCTTTCTTT.

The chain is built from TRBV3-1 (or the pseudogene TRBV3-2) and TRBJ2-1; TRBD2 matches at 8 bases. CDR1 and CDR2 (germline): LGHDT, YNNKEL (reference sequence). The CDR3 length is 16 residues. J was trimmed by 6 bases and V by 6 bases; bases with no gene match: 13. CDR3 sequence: CASSPVLSGTSNEQFF. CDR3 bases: TGTGCCAGCAGTCCCGTCTTATCCGGGACTAGCAATGAGCAGTTCTTC.

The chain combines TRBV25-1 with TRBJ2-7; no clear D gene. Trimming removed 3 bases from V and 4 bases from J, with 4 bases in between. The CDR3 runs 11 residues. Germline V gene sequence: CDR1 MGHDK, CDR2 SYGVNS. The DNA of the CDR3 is TGTGCCAGCAGTGACGGTTACGAGCAGTACTTC. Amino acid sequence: CASSDGYEQYF.

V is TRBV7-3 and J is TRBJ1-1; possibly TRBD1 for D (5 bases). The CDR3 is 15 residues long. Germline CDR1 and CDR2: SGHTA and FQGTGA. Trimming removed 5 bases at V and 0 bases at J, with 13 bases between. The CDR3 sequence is CASSPGAGMNTEAFF. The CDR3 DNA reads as TGTGCCAGCAGCCCCGGCGCAGGGATGAACACTGAAGCTTTCTTT. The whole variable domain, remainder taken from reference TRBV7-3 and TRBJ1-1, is GAGVSQTPSNKVTEKGKYVELRCDPISGHTALYWYRQSLGQGPEFLIYFQGTGAADDSGLPNDRFFAVRPEGSVSTLKIQRTERGDSAVYLCASSPGAGMNTEAFFGQGTRLTVV.

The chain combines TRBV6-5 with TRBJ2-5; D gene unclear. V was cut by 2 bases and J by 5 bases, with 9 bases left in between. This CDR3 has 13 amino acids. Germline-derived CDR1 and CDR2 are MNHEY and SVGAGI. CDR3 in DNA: TGTGCCAGCAGTTACGGGCCCCTGGAGACCCAGTACTTC. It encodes CASSYGPLETQYF.

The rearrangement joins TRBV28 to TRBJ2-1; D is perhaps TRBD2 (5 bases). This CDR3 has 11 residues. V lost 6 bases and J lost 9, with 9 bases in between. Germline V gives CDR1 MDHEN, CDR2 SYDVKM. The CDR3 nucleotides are TGTGCCAGCAGCTTTCGGGGTGAGCAGTTCTTC. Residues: CASSFRGEQFF.

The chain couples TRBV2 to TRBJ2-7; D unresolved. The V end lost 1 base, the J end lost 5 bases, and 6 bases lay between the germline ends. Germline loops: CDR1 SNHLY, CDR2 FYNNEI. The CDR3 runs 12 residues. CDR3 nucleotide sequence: TGTGCCAGCAGTGAAGGGGCAGACGAGCAGTACTTC. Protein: CASSEGADEQYF.

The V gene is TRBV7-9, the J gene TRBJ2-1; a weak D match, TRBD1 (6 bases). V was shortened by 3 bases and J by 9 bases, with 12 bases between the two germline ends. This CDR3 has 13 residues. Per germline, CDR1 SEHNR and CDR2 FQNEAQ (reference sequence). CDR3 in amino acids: CASSFRQDSEQFF. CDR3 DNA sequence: TGTGCCAGCAGCTTCCGACAGGATAGTGAGCAGTTCTTC.

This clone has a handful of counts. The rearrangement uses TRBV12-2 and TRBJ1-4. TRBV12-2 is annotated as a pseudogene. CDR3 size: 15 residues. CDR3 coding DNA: TGTGCAAGTCGCTTATGGGAGGGACTTAATGAAAAACTGTTTTTT. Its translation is CASRLWEGLNEKLFF.

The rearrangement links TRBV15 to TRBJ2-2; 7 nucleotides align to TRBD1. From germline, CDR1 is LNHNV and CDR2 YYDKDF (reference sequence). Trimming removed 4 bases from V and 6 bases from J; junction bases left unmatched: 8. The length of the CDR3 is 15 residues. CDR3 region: CATSIATGYPGELFF. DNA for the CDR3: TGTGCCACCAGCATTGCGACAGGGTACCCCGGGGAGCTGTTTTTT.

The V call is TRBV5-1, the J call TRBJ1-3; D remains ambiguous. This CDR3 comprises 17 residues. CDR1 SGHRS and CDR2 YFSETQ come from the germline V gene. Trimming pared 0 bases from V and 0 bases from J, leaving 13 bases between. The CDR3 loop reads CASSLGGGERSGNTIYF. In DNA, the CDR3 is TGCGCCAGCAGCTTGGGAGGAGGAGAGCGCTCTGGAAACACCATATATTTT.

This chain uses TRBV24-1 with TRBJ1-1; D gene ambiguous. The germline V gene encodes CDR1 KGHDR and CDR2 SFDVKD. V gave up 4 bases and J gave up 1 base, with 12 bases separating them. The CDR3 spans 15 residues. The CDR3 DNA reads TGTGCCACCAGTGACACCCGGGCGGGGAACACTGAAGCTTTCTTT. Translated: CATSDTRAGNTEAFF.

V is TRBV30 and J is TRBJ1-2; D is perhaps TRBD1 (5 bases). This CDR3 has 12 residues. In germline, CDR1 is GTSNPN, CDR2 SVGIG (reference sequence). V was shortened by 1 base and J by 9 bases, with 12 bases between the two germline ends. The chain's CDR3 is CAWSGQTARYTF. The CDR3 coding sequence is TGTGCCTGGAGTGGCCAGACAGCTCGCTACACCTTC.

The CDR3 coding sequence is TGTGCCAGCAGCAACCGGACAGTCCGGGAGACCCAGTACTTC. Amino acid sequence: CASSNRTVRETQYF. The chain uses TRBV21-1 and TRBJ2-5; TRBD1, as called in the table, went unchecked against the DNA. TRBV21-1 is a known pseudogene. This CDR3 is built from 14 residues.

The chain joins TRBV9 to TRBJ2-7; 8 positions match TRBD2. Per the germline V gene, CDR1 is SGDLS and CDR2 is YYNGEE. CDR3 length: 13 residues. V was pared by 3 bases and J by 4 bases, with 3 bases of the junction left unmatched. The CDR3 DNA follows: TGTGCCAGCAGCGAGCGGGAGTGGTACGAGCAGTACTTC. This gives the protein CASSEREWYEQYF.

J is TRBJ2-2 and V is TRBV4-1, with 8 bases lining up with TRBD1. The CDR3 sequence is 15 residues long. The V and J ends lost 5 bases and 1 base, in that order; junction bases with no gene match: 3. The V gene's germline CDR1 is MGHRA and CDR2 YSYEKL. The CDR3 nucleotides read TGCGCCAGCAGCAACGGACAGGGGAACACCGGGGAGCTGTTTTTT. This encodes CASSNGQGNTGELFF.

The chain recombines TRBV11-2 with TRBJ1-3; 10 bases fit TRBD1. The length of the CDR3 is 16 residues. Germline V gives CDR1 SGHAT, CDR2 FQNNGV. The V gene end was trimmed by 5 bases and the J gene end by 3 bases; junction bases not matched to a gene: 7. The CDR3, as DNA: TGTGCCAGCAGCATGAGGACAGGGGGTGGTGGAAACACCATATATTTT. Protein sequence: CASSMRTGGGGNTIYF.